Below are 9 T cell receptor beta chains sequenced from a single sample in a study of vaccination and CD4 T cells after COVID-19. Treatment of the sample: roughly ten-day PBMC culture with coronavirus spike peptide pools or control peptides (ViraFEST assay). Sequencing of cultured CD4+ T cell DNA used the Oncomine TCR Beta short-read assay. TCRdb re-called the PCR reads with MiXCR, one entry per CDR3 protein. Of about 19,000 distinct CDR3 sequences listed, around 83% are singletons. Which antigens these TCRs recognize remains unknown. This specimen was CD4+ T cells from blood, cultured in vitro, taken after SARS-CoV-2 vaccination. The source is a human donor who received a COVID-19 vaccine.

The count of this clonotype is one. V is TRBV5-4 and J is TRBJ1-3, with a weak D call TRBD1 (6 bases). The germline V gene encodes CDR1 SGHNT and CDR2 YYREEE (reference sequence). CDR3 length: 14 amino acids. With 4 bases removed from V and 0 bases from J, the gap between germline ends came to 8 bases. The DNA of the CDR3 is TGTGCCAGCAGCCGACAGGACTCTGGAAACACCATATATTTT. This translates into CASSRQDSGNTIYF.

The CDR3 DNA is TGTGCCACTCGGGACAGGGAGAGACCGAACACTGAAGCTTTCTTT. Translating it yields CATRDRERPNTEAFF. The rearrangement links TRBV27 to TRBJ1-1; 9 bases line up with TRBD1. CDR3 size: 15 residues. J was trimmed by 1 base and V by 10 bases; bases with no gene match: 10. Germline values: CDR1 MNHEY, CDR2 SMNVEV (reference sequence).

The CDR3 loop is CASSHQQGWSYGYTF. The CDR3 DNA is TGTGCCAGCAGCCACCAGCAGGGCTGGAGCTATGGCTACACCTTC. The genes are TRBV3-1 and TRBJ1-2; weak D call: TRBD1 (5 bases). V was pared by 3 bases and J by 4 bases, with 15 bases between. Per the germline V gene, CDR1 is LGHDT and CDR2 is YNNKEL (reference sequence). The CDR3 runs 15 residues.

This chain joins TRBV21-1 and TRBJ1-1; the table gives TRBD1 as D, unverified against the DNA. TRBV21-1 is annotated as a pseudogene. This CDR3 is 15 amino acids long. For the CDR3, the DNA is TGTGCCAGCAGCAAAGTTAGAGACAGGAACACTGAAGCTTTCTTT. Protein: CASSKVRDRNTEAFF.

The V call is TRBV5-1, the J call TRBJ1-1, with TRBD1 matching 8 bases. The V segment lost 4 bases and the J segment 3 bases; nucleotides outside the gene matches: 2. The CDR3 contains 13 residues. In germline, CDR1 is SGHRS, CDR2 YFSETQ. CDR3 in DNA: TGCGCCAGCAGCCTGACAGGGGACACTGAAGCTTTCTTT. It encodes CASSLTGDTEAFF.

The chain links TRBV19 to TRBJ1-5; D perhaps matches TRBD1 (5 bases). V was pared by 3 bases and J by 5 bases, with 14 bases between. The germline V gene encodes CDR1 LNHDA and CDR2 SQIVND (reference sequence). This CDR3 contains 15 residues. The CDR3 here is CASSMGQGWDQPQHF. Here the CDR3 DNA reads TGTGCCAGTAGTATGGGGCAGGGTTGGGATCAGCCCCAGCATTTT.

The chain links TRBV30 to TRBJ1-6; perhaps TRBD1 as D (5 bases). V gave up 4 bases and J gave up 10 bases, with 20 bases separating them. Germline lookup yields CDR1 GTSNPN and CDR2 SVGIG (reference sequence). The CDR3 sequence is 15 residues long. CDR3: CAWTSWGRVISPLHF. The DNA for the CDR3 is TGTGCCTGGACCTCTTGGGGCAGGGTTATATCACCCCTCCACTTT.

The rearrangement links TRBV20-1 to TRBJ1-1; TRBD1 aligns across 7 bases. With V trimmed by 5 bases and J by 4 bases, 10 bases remained unmatched. This CDR3 is 14 amino acids long. The germline gives CDR1 DFQATT, CDR2 SNEGSKA (reference sequence). The CDR3 region is CSAHKPGGGTEAFF. CDR3 DNA sequence: TGCAGTGCTCATAAGCCAGGGGGAGGCACTGAAGCTTTCTTT.

The CDR3 nucleotides read TGTGCCAGCAGCTTAGCATACACCGGGGAGCTGTTTTTT. Translated: CASSLAYTGELFF. The V and J genes are TRBV11-3 and TRBJ2-2; D not resolved. CDR1 and CDR2 (germline): SGHNT, YENEEA. V was cut by 1 base and J by 3 bases, with 3 bases left in between. This CDR3 contains 13 residues.